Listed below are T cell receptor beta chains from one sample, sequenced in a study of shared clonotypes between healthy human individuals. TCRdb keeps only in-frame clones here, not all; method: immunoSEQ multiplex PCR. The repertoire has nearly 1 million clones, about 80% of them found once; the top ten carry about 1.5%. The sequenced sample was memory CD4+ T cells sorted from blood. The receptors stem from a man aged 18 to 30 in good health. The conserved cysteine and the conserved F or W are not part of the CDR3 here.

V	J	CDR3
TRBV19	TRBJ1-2	ASSRNTGSYGYT
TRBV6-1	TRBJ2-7	ASSVGREQY
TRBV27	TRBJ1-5	ASSIGQGYQPQH
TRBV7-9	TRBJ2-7	ASSAGSGFYEQY
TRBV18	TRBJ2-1	ASSPSQSSYNEQF
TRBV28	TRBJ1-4	ASVVGGRKDEKLF
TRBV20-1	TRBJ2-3	SQGITDTQY
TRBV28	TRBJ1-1	ASSPPVGGGTEAF
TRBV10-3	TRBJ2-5	ATRQGQETQY
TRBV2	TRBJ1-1	ASSGLRVNTEAF
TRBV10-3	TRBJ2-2	AISPGRNVNTGELF
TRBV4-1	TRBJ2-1	ASSQVAGGGVNEQF
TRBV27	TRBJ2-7	ASSPFFEQY
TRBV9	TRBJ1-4	ASCRGDSNEKLF
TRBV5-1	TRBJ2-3	ASSKGQGTDTQY
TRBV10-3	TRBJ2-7	AISPEEGMRYEQY
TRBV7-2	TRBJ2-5	ASSARALQETQY
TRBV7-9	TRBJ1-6	ASSLGEHLDSPLH
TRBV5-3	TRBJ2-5	ARSPVSSVIQEETQY
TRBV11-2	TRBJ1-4	ASSPRDRAFGELF
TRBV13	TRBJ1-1	ASSFQTGRNTEAF
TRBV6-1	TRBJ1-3	ASSEGIYSGNTIY
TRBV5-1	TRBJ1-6	ASRNAGTVNSPLH
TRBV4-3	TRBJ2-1	ASSQEVISYNEQF
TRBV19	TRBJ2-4	ASSTGEEFSDQY
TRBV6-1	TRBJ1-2	ASSEPVRVQNYGYT
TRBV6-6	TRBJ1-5	ASSYSSGHGNQPQH
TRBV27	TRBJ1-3	ASSVDRGLGNTIY
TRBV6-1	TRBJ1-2	ASSEAWGNYGYT
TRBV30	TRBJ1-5	AWSRDHNQPQH
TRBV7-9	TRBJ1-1	ASTSGVNTEAF
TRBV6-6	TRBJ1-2	ASSQDIYGYT
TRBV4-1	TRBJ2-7	ASSQDRVGLAGGPRSYEQY
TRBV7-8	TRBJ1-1	ASSLGGTGPTEAF
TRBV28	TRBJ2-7	ASSFGTGYSYEQY